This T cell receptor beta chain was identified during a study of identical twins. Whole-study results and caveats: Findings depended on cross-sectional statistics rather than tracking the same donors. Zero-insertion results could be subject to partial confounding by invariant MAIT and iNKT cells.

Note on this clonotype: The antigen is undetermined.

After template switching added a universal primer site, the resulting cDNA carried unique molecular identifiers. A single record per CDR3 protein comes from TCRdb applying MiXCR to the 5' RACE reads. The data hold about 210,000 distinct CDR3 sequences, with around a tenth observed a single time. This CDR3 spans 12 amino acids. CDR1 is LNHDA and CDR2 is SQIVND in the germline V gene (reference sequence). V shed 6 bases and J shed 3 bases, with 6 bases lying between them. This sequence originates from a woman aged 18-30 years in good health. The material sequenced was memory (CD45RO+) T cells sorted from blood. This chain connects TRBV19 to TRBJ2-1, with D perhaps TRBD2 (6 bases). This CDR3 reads CASRDYYNEQFF. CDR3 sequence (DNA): TGTGCCAGTAGGGACTACTACAATGAGCAGTTCTTC.